The 17 T cell receptor beta chains listed next were all sequenced from one sample in a study of T-cell reconstitution after alpha-beta-depleted transplantation in children. TCRbeta library preparation incorporated unique molecular identifiers. Each CDR3 protein is one row after TCRdb ran MiXCR on the PCR reads. The table includes nearly 550,000 distinct CDR3 sequences, roughly 18% detected once. The sample consisted of PBMCs from the stem cell graft donor, taken from the stem cell graft. Receptors originate from a human donor who donated a stem cell graft to a child with acute lymphoblastic leukemia.

This chain connects TRBV7-9 to TRBJ1-2; 11 positions match TRBD1. The length of the CDR3 is 16 residues. J was trimmed by 5 bases and V by 0 bases; bases with no gene match: 5. In germline, CDR1 is SEHNR, CDR2 FQNEAQ (reference sequence). The CDR3 DNA reads as TGTGCCAGCAGCTTAGCTGGGACAGGGGGTGGATATGGCTACACCTTC. This sequence encodes CASSLAGTGGGYGYTF.

The chain has TRBV6-1 and TRBJ1-1; D remains unclear. Germline V gene lookup returns CDR1 MNHNS and CDR2 SASEGT. This CDR3 has 15 residues. With 5 bases removed from V and 3 bases from J, the gap between germline ends came to 16 bases. CDR3 region: CASSPSRYPHTEAFF. The CDR3 DNA sequence: TGTGCCAGCAGTCCCTCCCGGTACCCGCACACTGAAGCTTTCTTT.

This clonotype was seen only a few times. The J gene is TRBJ2-5, the V gene TRBV15; TRBD1 matches at 12 bases. J lost 4 bases, V lost 5 bases, and 2 bases had no gene match. This CDR3 is built from 14 residues. Germline-derived CDR1 and CDR2 are LNHNV and YYDKDF (reference sequence). In DNA form, the CDR3 reads TGTGCCACCAGCGGGACAGGGGGCTCAGAGACCCAGTACTTC. It codes for CATSGTGGSETQYF.

V and J are TRBV28 and TRBJ1-2; D gene unclear. V lost 5 bases to trimming and J lost 4 bases, with 8 bases between them. CDR3 length: 12 residues. From germline, CDR1 is MDHEN and CDR2 SYDVKM. The CDR3 DNA reads TGTGCCAGCAGTCCGAGGGCCTATGGCTACACCTTC. Translating gives CASSPRAYGYTF.

This clonotype has only a few counts. The chain couples TRBV29-1 to TRBJ1-3; D call uncertain. The CDR3 sequence is 13 residues long. Germline V lookup: CDR1 SQVTM, CDR2 ANQGSEA. The germline V and J ends were trimmed by 1 base and 4 bases, with 8 bases remaining between them. The CDR3, as DNA: TGCAGCGTTGAAGGCCCGGCGGGAAACACCATATATTTT. Its translation: CSVEGPAGNTIYF.

This clonotype has more than one count but fewer than ten. CDR3 in DNA: TGCGCCAGCAGCCCCTCGATGAACACCGGGGAGCTGTTTTTT. It encodes CASSPSMNTGELFF. This chain connects TRBV5-1 to TRBJ2-2; D is unclear. The germline gives CDR1 SGHRS, CDR2 YFSETQ. V lost 4 bases and J 1 base, leaving 8 bases between the germline ends. The CDR3 contains 14 residues. Filled out from reference TRBV5-1 and TRBJ2-2, the complete variable domain reads KAGVTQTPRYLIKTRGQQVTLSCSPISGHRSVSWYQQTPGQGLQFLFEYFSETQRNKGNFPGRFSGRQFSNSRSEMNVSTLELGDSALYLCASSPSMNTGELFFGEGSRLTVL.

The V call is TRBV29-1, the J call TRBJ1-2; D is undetermined. Germline CDR1 reads SQVTM; CDR2 reads ANQGSEA. Between the trimmed V and J ends, which lost 3 bases and 0 bases, there was a span of 8 bases. This CDR3 is 13 amino acids long. CDR3 sequence (DNA): TGCAGCGTTGATGGGCAGACTAACTATGGCTACACCTTC. Translation gives CSVDGQTNYGYTF.

DNA of the CDR3: TGCAGTGCAACCGTGATAGCTGTTAGCACAGATACGCAGTATTTT. Residues: CSATVIAVSTDTQYF. This rearrangement joins TRBV20-1 to TRBJ2-3; no reliable D call. The germline V gene has CDR1 DFQATT and CDR2 SNEGSKA (reference sequence). The CDR3 has 15 amino acids. Between the trimmed V and J ends, which lost 6 bases and 0 bases, there was a span of 16 bases.

The genes are TRBV20-1 and TRBJ1-5; no clear D. Germline V CDR1 and CDR2: DFQATT, SNEGSKA (reference sequence). Trimming removed 0 bases from V and 0 bases from J, with 9 bases in between. The CDR3 has 15 amino acids. CDR3 bases: TGCAGTGCTAGAGAGTATGGATTTAGCAATCAGCCCCAGCATTTT. Its translation: CSAREYGFSNQPQHF.

This CDR3 is CASSPTSGTNTGELFF. For the CDR3, the DNA is TGCGCCAGCAGTCCTACTAGCGGAACGAACACCGGGGAGCTGTTTTTT. The chain links TRBV4-1 to TRBJ2-2; 8 bases match TRBD2. V lost 6 bases, J lost 0 bases, and 6 bases stayed unmatched. Germline CDR1 is MGHRA and CDR2 is YSYEKL. The CDR3 runs 16 residues.

The rearrangement joins TRBV7-8 to TRBJ2-7, with D perhaps matching TRBD1 (5 bases). Trimming removed 5 bases at V and 0 bases at J, with 17 bases between. CDR1 is SGHVS and CDR2 is FQNEAQ in the germline V gene. The CDR3 has 16 residues. DNA for the CDR3: TGTGCCAGCAGCCCTCGTGAAGGGGCCCGCTCCTACGAGCAGTACTTC. Protein: CASSPREGARSYEQYF.

The rearrangement links TRBV20-1 to TRBJ2-7; D ambiguous. Germline V gene sequence: CDR1 DFQATT, CDR2 SNEGSKA (reference sequence). The germline V and J ends were trimmed by 3 bases and 1 base, with 13 bases remaining between them. This CDR3 is 14 amino acids long. The CDR3 DNA reads as TGCAGTGCTAGGGCAGAAAGCGCGTCCTACGAGCAGTACTTC. The encoded protein is CSARAESASYEQYF.

This clonotype was detected a few times. This chain connects TRBV9 to TRBJ2-5; 7 bases fit TRBD2. The CDR3 consists of 14 residues. Germline V gives CDR1 SGDLS, CDR2 YYNGEE. The V and J ends lost 0 bases and 5 bases, in that order; junction bases with no gene match: 4. This CDR3 is CASSVGGRGETQYF. In DNA form, the CDR3 reads TGTGCCAGCAGCGTAGGCGGGAGAGGTGAGACCCAGTACTTC.

V gene TRBV24-1 combines with J gene TRBJ2-2; D not resolved. V was cut by 6 bases and J by 7 bases, with 11 bases left in between. Germline-derived CDR1 and CDR2 are KGHDR and SFDVKD. The CDR3 consists of 13 residues. The CDR3 nucleotides read TGTGCCACCAGTCACTACGGAAACGGGGAGCTGTTTTTT. Amino acid sequence: CATSHYGNGELFF.

V is TRBV5-1 and J is TRBJ2-1; D might be TRBD1 (5 bases). The CDR3 has 14 amino acids. Germline V lookup: CDR1 SGHRS, CDR2 YFSETQ. V was trimmed by 0 bases and J by 2 bases, leaving 6 bases between them. The CDR3 spells CASSLGRAYNEQFF. CDR3 bases: TGCGCCAGCAGCTTGGGCAGGGCCTACAATGAGCAGTTCTTC.

This clonotype was seen a handful of times. V usage is TRBV27 and J usage is TRBJ2-1, with D tentatively TRBD1 or TRBD2 (5 bases each). Germline V gives CDR1 MNHEY, CDR2 SMNVEV (reference sequence). The V gene lost 4 bases and the J gene lost 8 bases, with 12 bases spanning the gap. The CDR3 is 13 residues long. In DNA, the CDR3 is TGTGCCAGCAGTTCGAGGGGTGGCGATGAGCAGTTCTTC. This codes for CASSSRGGDEQFF.

The chain couples TRBV2 to TRBJ1-1; D is unresolved. Trimming pared 8 bases from V and 6 bases from J, leaving 13 bases between. Germline V gene data show CDR1 as SNHLY and CDR2 as FYNNEI. This CDR3 spans 12 amino acids. CDR3 DNA sequence: TGTGCCAGCTCATGGGGAGGGTCTGAAGCTTTCTTT. It translates to CASSWGGSEAFF.